The T cell receptor beta chain under discussion was sequenced for a study of human T cells and chemical hapten exposure. Germline lookup yields CDR1 SGHDT and CDR2 YYEEEE. Trimming left V 4 bases short and J 2 bases short, with 21 bases between. The CDR3 is 17 residues long. This clonotype has a count of ten or more. Unique molecular identifiers were attached to individual cDNA molecules within the library. Using its own MiXCR run on the reads, TCRdb lists one record per CDR3 protein. The sample holds around 120,000 distinct CDR3 sequences, over 7% seen once. The starting material, unfractionated whole blood, was used for total RNA extraction.

This receptor was obtained from a human donor in good health. Some clones in this sample may be carry-over from other donors' samples. The chain employs TRBV5-6 and TRBJ2-5; D is perhaps TRBD1 (6 bases). Specimen: whole blood. CDR3: CASSLIAGAVLQETQYF. The CDR3 DNA follows: TGTGCCAGCAGCCTGATCGCAGGGGCAGTCCTACAAGAGACCCAGTACTTC.